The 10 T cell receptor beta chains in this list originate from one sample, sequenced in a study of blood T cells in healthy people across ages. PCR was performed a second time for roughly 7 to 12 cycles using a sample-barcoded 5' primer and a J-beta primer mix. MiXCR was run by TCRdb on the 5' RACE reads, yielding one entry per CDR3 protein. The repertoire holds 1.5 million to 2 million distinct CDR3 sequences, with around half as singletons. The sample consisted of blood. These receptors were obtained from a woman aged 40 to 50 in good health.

The CDR3 is CSARSSGLTETQYF. CDR3 DNA: TGCAGTGCTAGATCTAGCGGGCTAACAGAGACCCAGTACTTC. The chain combines TRBV20-1 with TRBJ2-5; 8 bases fit TRBD2. In germline, CDR1 is DFQATT, CDR2 SNEGSKA (reference sequence). V dropped 2 bases and J dropped 4; count of bases not matched to a gene: 6. This CDR3 has 14 amino acids.

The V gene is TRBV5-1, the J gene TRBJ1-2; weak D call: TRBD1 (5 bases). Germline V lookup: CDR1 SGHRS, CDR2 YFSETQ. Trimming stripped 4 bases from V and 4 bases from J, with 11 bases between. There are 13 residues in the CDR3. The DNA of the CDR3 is TGCGCCAGCAGCGGGGACGGTCCCTATGGCTACACCTTC. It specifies CASSGDGPYGYTF.

The CDR3 nucleotides are TGTGCCAGCAGCCAAGAAACCCGTGACATGTTTTCTGGCTACACCTTC. Its protein is CASSQETRDMFSGYTF. This chain joins TRBV3-1 and TRBJ1-2; D unclear. The CDR3 runs to 16 residues. CDR1 LGHDT and CDR2 YNNKEL come from the germline V gene (reference sequence). Trimming took off 0 bases at V and 7 bases at J, with 18 bases between the two ends.

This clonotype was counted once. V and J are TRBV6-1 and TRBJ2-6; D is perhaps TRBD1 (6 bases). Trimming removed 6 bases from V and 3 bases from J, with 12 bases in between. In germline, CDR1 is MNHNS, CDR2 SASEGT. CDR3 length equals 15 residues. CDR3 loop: CASRGTFVGANVLTF. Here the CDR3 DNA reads TGTGCCAGCAGGGGGACATTCGTTGGGGCCAACGTCCTGACTTTC.

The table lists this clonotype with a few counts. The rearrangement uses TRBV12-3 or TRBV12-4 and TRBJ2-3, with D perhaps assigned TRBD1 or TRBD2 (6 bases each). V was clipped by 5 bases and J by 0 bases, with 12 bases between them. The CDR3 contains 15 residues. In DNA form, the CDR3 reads TGTGCCAGCAGTCGGGGGCTTCTTAGCACAGATACGCAGTATTTT. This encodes CASSRGLLSTDTQYF.

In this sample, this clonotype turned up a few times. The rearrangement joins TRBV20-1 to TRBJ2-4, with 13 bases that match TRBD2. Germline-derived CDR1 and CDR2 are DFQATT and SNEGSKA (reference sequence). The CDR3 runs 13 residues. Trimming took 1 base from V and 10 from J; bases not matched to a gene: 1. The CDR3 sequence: CSARGGLAGIQYF. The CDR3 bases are TGCAGTGCTAGAGGGGGACTAGCGGGGATTCAGTACTTC.

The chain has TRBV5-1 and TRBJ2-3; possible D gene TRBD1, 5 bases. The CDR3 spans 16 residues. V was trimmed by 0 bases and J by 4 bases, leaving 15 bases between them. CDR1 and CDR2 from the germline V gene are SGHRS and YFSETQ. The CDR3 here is CASSLGTTSNADTQYF. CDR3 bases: TGCGCCAGCAGCTTGGGGACAACCAGTAACGCAGATACGCAGTATTTT.

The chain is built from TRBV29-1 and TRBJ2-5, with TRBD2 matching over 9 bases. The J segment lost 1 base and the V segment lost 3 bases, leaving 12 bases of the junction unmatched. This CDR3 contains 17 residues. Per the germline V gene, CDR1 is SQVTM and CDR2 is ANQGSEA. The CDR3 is CSVDGTWTSATQETQYF. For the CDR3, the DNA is TGCAGCGTTGACGGCACTTGGACTAGCGCCACCCAAGAGACCCAGTACTTC.

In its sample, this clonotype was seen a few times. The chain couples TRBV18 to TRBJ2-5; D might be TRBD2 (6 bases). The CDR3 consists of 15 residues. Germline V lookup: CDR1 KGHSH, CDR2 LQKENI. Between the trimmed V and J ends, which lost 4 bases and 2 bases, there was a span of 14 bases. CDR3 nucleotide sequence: TGTGCCAGCTCACTAGACCGACTAGGACAAGAGACCCAGTACTTC. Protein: CASSLDRLGQETQYF.

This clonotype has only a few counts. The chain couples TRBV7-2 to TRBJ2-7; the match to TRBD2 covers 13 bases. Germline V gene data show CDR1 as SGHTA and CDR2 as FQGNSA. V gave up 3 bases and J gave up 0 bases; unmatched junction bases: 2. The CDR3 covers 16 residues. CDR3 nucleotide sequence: TGTGCCAGCAGCTTCGGACTAGCGGGGGCCTCCTACGAGCAGTACTTC. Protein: CASSFGLAGASYEQYF.